This T cell receptor (beta chain) was recorded in a study of blood T cell repertoires in COVID-19. Study information: Samples of COVID-19 (acute and convalescent) were obtained from the United States, Italy and Spain. PBMCs, B-cell-depleted T cells, or T cells were the source of the cDNA or gDNA that made up the material.

Per the study methods: Reference gene primer amplification in the assay estimated nucleated cell counts. Using immunoSEQ multiplex PCR, the repertoire was profiled, and TCRdb retains in-frame clones only, with some absent. V and J calls and clone size follow that table, whereas D and trimming were derived from the DNA. The table has about 76,000 clones, approximately 80% seen once. This CDR3 contains 15 residues. Germline V gives CDR1 MNHEY, CDR2 SVGAGI. V lost 4 bases to trimming and J lost 4 bases; unmatched junction nucleotides: 8. The sequencing sample was made of peripheral blood. The receptor's source is a man at least 80 years old with acute or convalescent COVID-19. J is TRBJ2-7 and V is TRBV6-5; TRBD1 aligns across 9 bases. The CDR3 region has the DNA TGTGCCAGCAGTTGGAACAGGGGGCGCTTTTACGAGCAGTACTTC. This sequence encodes CASSWNRGRFYEQYF.